A selection of T cell receptor beta chains follows, all from one sample in a study of blood T cell repertoires in COVID-19. Only in-frame clones appear in the TCRdb table, and some are missing; sequencing was by immunoSEQ multiplex PCR. This table holds hundreds of thousands of clones, 70% to 90% found once. The sample comprised peripheral blood. Source of these receptors: a man between 18 and 29 years old with active or convalescent COVID-19. Both conserved end residues are part of each CDR3. The D gene is left open where the match is weak. Only some rows state a clone size, as once, few, many or a class for expanded clones.

>TRBV2|.|TRBJ1-1|.
CASSGIRAFF
TGTGCCAGCAGCGGGATACGGGCTTTCTTT
>TRBV10-3|TRBD2|TRBJ2-3|once
CAISQTSGDDTQYF
TGTGCCATCAGCCAGACTAGCGGGGACGATACGCAGTATTTT
>TRBV7-2|TRBD2|TRBJ2-5|.
CASSYQRGGGETQYF
TGTGCCAGCAGTTATCAGCGGGGGGGCGGAGAGACCCAGTACTTC
>TRBV5-6|TRBD1|TRBJ1-2|few
CASSLDRGVDGYTF
TGTGCCAGCAGCTTGGACAGGGGGGTTGATGGCTACACCTTC
>TRBV30|.|TRBJ1-3|.
CAWSVDYRSSGNTIYF
TGTGCCTGGAGTGTGGACTACAGGTCCTCTGGAAACACCATATATTTT
>TRBV28|.|TRBJ2-5|.
CASSPRGSGTGKTQYF
TGTGCCAGCAGTCCCCGGGGTAGCGGCACCGGAAAGACCCAGTACTTC
>TRBV29-1|.|TRBJ2-3|few
CSLGLGNTDTQYF
TGCAGCCTGGGGCTAGGAAACACAGATACGCAGTATTTT
>TRBV5-1|TRBD2|TRBJ2-7|.
CASSLAGTSSYEQYF
TGCGCCAGCAGCTTGGCGGGGACTAGCTCCTACGAGCAGTACTTC
>TRBV19|TRBD2|TRBJ2-1|.
CASSVGLAGEQFF
TGTGCCAGTAGTGTGGGACTAGCTGGCGAGCAGTTCTTC
>TRBV9|TRBD1|TRBJ1-2|.
CASSGDRDYGYTF
TGTGCCAGCAGCGGAGACAGGGACTATGGCTACACCTTC
>TRBV24-1|TRBD2|TRBJ2-5|.
CATSDPGTRTVETQYF
TGTGCCACCAGTGACCCCGGGACTAGGACGGTAGAGACCCAGTACTTC
>TRBV28|TRBD2|TRBJ2-7|.
CASTRGGESYEQYF
TGTGCCAGCACTCGGGGGGGGGAAAGCTACGAGCAGTACTTC
>TRBV3-1/TRBV3-2|TRBD2|TRBJ2-2|.
CASSPRLAGYTGELFF
TGTGCCAGCAGTCCGAGGCTAGCGGGATACACCGGGGAGCTGTTTTTT
>TRBV6-5|.|TRBJ1-3|.
CASSYSRTGGNTIYF
TGTGCCAGCAGTTACTCGAGAACGGGGGGAAACACCATATATTTT
>TRBV11-3|.|TRBJ2-1|.
CASSPSDYNEQFF
TGTGCCAGCAGCCCTAGCGACTACAATGAGCAGTTCTTC
>TRBV7-2|TRBD2|TRBJ2-1|.
CAGGLSRYNEQFF
TGTGCCGGGGGACTATCCCGTTACAATGAGCAGTTCTTC
>TRBV19|.|TRBJ1-1|.
CASTPAGAGEAFF
TGTGCCAGTACCCCCGCGGGGGCAGGGGAAGCTTTCTTT
>TRBV4-3|TRBD1|TRBJ2-1|.
CASSQARTGGGNEQFF
TGCGCCAGCAGCCAAGCGAGGACAGGGGGCGGGAATGAGCAGTTCTTC
>TRBV4-3|.|TRBJ2-1|.
CASSPYRGLGINEQFF
TGCGCCAGCAGCCCATACAGGGGACTAGGAATAAATGAGCAGTTCTTC
>TRBV27|.|TRBJ2-2|.
CASKPGLSGELFF
TGTGCCAGCAAGCCCGGACTATCCGGGGAGCTGTTTTTT
>TRBV3-1/TRBV3-2|.|TRBJ2-5|.
CASSQEFGRTETQYF
TGTGCCAGCAGCCAAGAATTTGGGCGTACGGAGACCCAGTACTTC
>TRBV5-1|.|TRBJ1-2|few
CASSLEADNPYGYTF
TGCGCCAGCAGCTTGGAGGCAGACAACCCATATGGCTACACCTTC
>TRBV4-2|TRBD2|TRBJ2-1|once
CASSQVRGGYNEQFF
TGTGCCAGCAGCCAAGTACGCGGGGGCTACAATGAGCAGTTCTTC
>TRBV2|TRBD1|TRBJ1-6|.
CAARRGTGNSPLHF
TGTGCCGCCCGAAGGGGGACAGGCAATTCACCCCTCCACTTT
>TRBV11-2|.|TRBJ1-1|.
CASSLARLNTEAFF
TGTGCCAGCAGCTTAGCTAGACTTAACACTGAAGCTTTCTTT
>TRBV11-1|TRBD1|TRBJ2-7|.
CASSSRDRSSYEQYF
TGTGCCAGCAGCTCCCGGGACAGGTCCTCCTACGAGCAGTACTTC
>TRBV7-2|.|TRBJ2-5|.
CASSLGPSRGQETQYF
TGTGCCAGCAGCTTAGGTCCGTCTCGGGGGCAAGAGACCCAGTACTTC
>TRBV7-9|.|TRBJ1-1|.
CASSLVGVLTEAFF
TGTGCCAGCAGCTTAGTAGGGGTTCTCACTGAAGCTTTCTTT
>TRBV25-1|.|TRBJ2-2|.
CASSPGGTQNTGELFF
TGTGCCAGCTCTCCCGGTGGGACTCAGAACACCGGGGAGCTGTTTTTT
>TRBV2|.|TRBJ1-5|.
CASSEGAGRNQPQHF
TGTGCCAGCAGTGAAGGGGCAGGGCGAAATCAGCCCCAGCATTTT
>TRBV2|.|TRBJ1-1|.
CASKLNTEAFF
TGTGCCAGCAAGCTGAACACTGAAGCTTTCTTT
>TRBV7-3|.|TRBJ2-3|.
CASSLLTGGTQYF
TGTGCCAGCAGCTTACTAACTGGGGGGACGCAGTATTTT
>TRBV27|.|TRBJ1-6|.
CASQVTAAGTYNSPLHF
TGTGCCAGCCAAGTTACCGCCGCAGGGACCTATAATTCACCCCTCCACTTT
>TRBV27|.|TRBJ1-3|.
CASNTTAANPCSGNTIYF
TGTGCCAGCAATACGACAGCTGCAAATCCCTGCTCTGGAAACACCATATATTTT
>TRBV19|.|TRBJ1-5|.
CASSIPGRAQPQHF
TGTGCCAGTAGTATCCCAGGCCGAGCCCAGCCCCAGCATTTT
>TRBV5-1|TRBD1|TRBJ1-2|.
CASSLNPGQGLDGYTF
TGCGCCAGCAGCCTTAATCCGGGACAGGGTCTAGATGGCTACACCTTC
>TRBV2|.|TRBJ1-5|.
CASSVEDDQPQHF
TGTGCCAGCAGTGTGGAGGATGATCAGCCCCAGCATTTT